The following is a T cell receptor beta chain sequence with its context. Trimming pared 5 bases from V and 2 bases from J, leaving 12 bases between. Germline lookup yields CDR1 KGHSH and CDR2 LQKENI. CDR3 length: 14 residues. This specimen comes from a study of blood T cell repertoires in COVID-19. Overall study: Spain, Italy and the United States supplied samples that represented acute and convalescent COVID-19. Sample material is recorded as cDNA or gDNA derived from T cells, B-cell-depleted T cells, or PBMCs.

One Seattle source followed patients from active infection through their disease course. In the study's own analysis: Amplification from reference gene primers served as the basis for estimated nucleated cell counts. Clones were sequenced by immunoSEQ multiplex PCR, and TCRdb holds only the in-frame ones, with some missing. V, J and clone size derive from that table, while D and trimming were established from the DNA sequence. The sample holds more than 150,000 clones, around 90% seen once. This TCR derives from a man aged 55 to 70 with COVID-19, enrolled during active disease. The sequencing input was peripheral blood. The chain combines TRBV18 with TRBJ1-1, with D possibly matching TRBD1 (6 bases). In DNA, the CDR3 is TGTGCCAGCTCAGCGGACAGCACTAACACTGAAGCTTTCTTT. Protein: CASSADSTNTEAFF.